These 19 T cell receptor beta chains share one sample of origin, sequenced in a study of lymphopenia after photon versus proton radiotherapy. Here immunoSEQ multiplex PCR was the method, and the copy in TCRdb shows in-frame clones only, minus some. The table includes 29,000 or so clones, roughly 87% detected once. Sequencing used peripheral blood, obtained from a patient treated with proton-based radiotherapy. The receptors were gathered from a woman aged 60-70 years with cholangiocarcinoma. Some clones in this sample may be carry-over from other donors' samples.

The chain combines TRBV5-4 with TRBJ1-1; tentatively, D is TRBD1 (5 bases). This CDR3 is built from 17 residues. Per the germline V gene, CDR1 is SGHNT and CDR2 is YYREEE (reference sequence). The V and J ends lost 5 bases and 2 bases respectively, with 22 bases between them. CDR3 bases: TGTGCCAGCAGACCAACGCCCGTCTCGGGGGGTAACACTGAAGCTTTCTTT. Translation: CASRPTPVSGGNTEAFF.

This clone was counted once. The rearrangement uses TRBV19 and TRBJ1-6; unclear D gene. The CDR3 consists of 15 residues. CDR1 and CDR2 (germline): LNHDA, SQIVND (reference sequence). V lost 7 bases and J 5 bases, leaving 15 bases between the germline ends. DNA for the CDR3: TGTGCCAGTACCAAAGACCGGAAAGATAATTCACCCCTCCACTTT. Translated: CASTKDRKDNSPLHF. Using reference TRBV19 and TRBJ1-6 for the parts outside the CDR3, the full variable domain is DGGITQSPKYLFRKEGQNVTLSCEQNLNHDAMYWYRQDPGQGLRLIYYSQIVNDFQKGDIAEGYSVSREKKESFPLTVTSAQKNPTAFYLCASTKDRKDNSPLHFGNGTRLTVT.

The V call is TRBV5-5, the J call TRBJ2-7; the D is unclear. Germline V gives CDR1 SGHKS, CDR2 YYEKEE (reference sequence). V was clipped by 4 bases and J by 7 bases, with 18 bases between them. There are 14 residues in the CDR3. The CDR3 sequence is CASSPILSSLEQYF. For the CDR3, the DNA is TGTGCCAGCAGCCCCATATTGTCCTCTTTGGAGCAGTACTTC. The complete variable domain, with remaining parts taken from reference TRBV5-5 and TRBJ2-7, reads DAGVTQSPTHLIKTRGQQVTLRCSPISGHKSVSWYQQVLGQGPQFIFQYYEKEERGRGNFPDRFSARQFPNYSSELNVNALLLGDSALYLCASSPILSSLEQYFGPGTRLTVT.

V gene TRBV6-4 combines with J gene TRBJ1-3; D is uncertain. Germline loops: CDR1 MRHNA, CDR2 SNTAGT. The CDR3 covers 16 residues. The V end lost 4 bases, the J end lost 1 base, and 14 bases lay between the germline ends. The CDR3 sequence: CASSVTQSKSGNTIYF. The DNA for the CDR3 is TGTGCCAGCAGTGTTACACAGAGTAAATCTGGAAACACCATATATTTT.

This clone is a singleton in its sample. The chain employs TRBV13 and TRBJ1-2, with D hard to call. The V gene's germline CDR1 is PRHDT and CDR2 FYEKMQ (reference sequence). The CDR3 is 13 residues long. V gave up 2 bases and J gave up 4 bases, with 8 bases separating them. The chain's CDR3 is CASSLRVFYGYTF. The CDR3 nucleotides are TGTGCCAGCAGCTTACGGGTTTTCTATGGCTACACCTTC.

This clone came up a few times. The chain combines TRBV5-1 with TRBJ2-5; 8 bases map to TRBD1. With V trimmed by 4 bases and J by 10 bases, 3 bases remained unmatched. Germline CDR1 SGHRS, CDR2 YFSETQ. The CDR3 is made up of 11 amino acids. The CDR3 is CASSTTGVQYF. In nucleotides, the CDR3 is TGCGCCAGCAGCACGACAGGGGTCCAGTACTTC.

The chain combines TRBV5-1 with TRBJ1-6; D not resolved. Trimming took 4 bases from V and 5 from J, leaving 16 bases between them. CDR3 size: 16 residues. The germline CDR1 and CDR2 sequences are SGHRS and YFSETQ. For the CDR3, the DNA is TGCGCCAGCAGCCGTGAAAACCTCCATAATAATTCACCCCTCCACTTT. This gives the protein CASSRENLHNNSPLHF.

The rearrangement uses TRBV11-3 and TRBJ2-3; D might be TRBD1 or TRBD2, each matching 6 bases. CDR3 length equals 15 residues. Trimming pared 5 bases from V and 4 bases from J, leaving 16 bases between. Germline CDR1 and CDR2: SGHNT and YENEEA. CDR3 DNA: TGTGCCAGCAGCCTGAGGGCGGAGGGGGCAGATACGCAGTATTTT. This translates into CASSLRAEGADTQYF.

The chain employs TRBV6-4 and TRBJ2-3; 7 bases are a match to TRBD2. Germline CDR1 is MRHNA and CDR2 is SNTAGT. V shed 0 bases, J shed 5 bases, and the junction held 5 bases outside the gene matches. This CDR3 has 15 amino acids. CDR3 coding DNA: TGTGCCAGCAGTGACTCGGGGAGGGCCTTAGATACGCAGTATTTT. Its translation: CASSDSGRALDTQYF.

The rearrangement links TRBV27 to TRBJ2-3, with a possible D match to TRBD1 (5 bases). Germline V lookup: CDR1 MNHEY, CDR2 SMNVEV (reference sequence). The CDR3 covers 15 residues. V was trimmed by 3 bases and J by 3 bases, leaving 13 bases between them. CDR3 DNA sequence: TGTGCCAGCAGTTTCAGGGATCTCGGGACAGATACGCAGTATTTT. Its translation: CASSFRDLGTDTQYF.

The chain joins TRBV7-2 to TRBJ2-3, with D possibly being TRBD1 (7 bases). Germline CDR1 is SGHTA and CDR2 is FQGNSA. CDR3 length: 12 residues. Trimming took 7 bases from V and 6 from J, leaving 11 bases between them. The CDR3 region is CASTQGGDTQYF. The CDR3 nucleotides read TGTGCCAGCACTCAGGGGGGCGATACGCAGTATTTT.

The chain joins TRBV10-1 to TRBJ2-1, with 8 bases identical to TRBD2. CDR3 size: 17 residues. The germline V gene encodes CDR1 WNHNN and CDR2 SYGVQD (reference sequence). After removal of 5 bases from V and 0 bases from J, the junction contained 9 bases not matched to a gene. This CDR3 reads CASSPFSGIASYNEQFF. CDR3 bases: TGCGCCAGCAGTCCTTTTAGCGGGATCGCCTCCTACAATGAGCAGTTCTTC.

The rearrangement joins TRBV7-8 to TRBJ1-2; 11 bases are shared with TRBD1. The CDR3 totals 16 residues. The trim removed 1 base at V and 4 bases at J, leaving 5 bases unmatched. CDR1 and CDR2 (germline): SGHVS, FQNEAQ. This CDR3 reads CASSLVLGTGGYGYTF. CDR3 bases: TGTGCCAGCAGCTTAGTTTTAGGGACAGGGGGCTATGGCTACACCTTC.

Only one count was recorded for this clone. DNA for the CDR3: TGTGCCTGGAGTGTTGGCGGGGGGGCTGGGACCCAGTACTTC. This sequence encodes CAWSVGGGAGTQYF. The chain uses TRBV30 and TRBJ2-5; 9 bases are shared with TRBD2. From germline, CDR1 is GTSNPN and CDR2 SVGIG (reference sequence). This CDR3 region has 14 residues. The V segment lost 0 bases and the J segment 7 bases; nucleotides outside the gene matches: 6.

The V call is TRBV19, the J call TRBJ1-5; D not resolved. The CDR3 has 15 residues. V gave up 3 bases and J gave up 0 bases, with 9 bases separating them. Germline CDR1 LNHDA, CDR2 SQIVND (reference sequence). In DNA, the CDR3 is TGTGCCAGTAGTATCGGGTCCGATAGCAATCAGCCCCAGCATTTT. This gives the protein CASSIGSDSNQPQHF.

The rearrangement uses TRBV27 and TRBJ1-5; D not resolved. Trimming took 8 bases from V and 3 from J, leaving 14 bases between them. Germline V gives CDR1 MNHEY, CDR2 SMNVEV (reference sequence). This CDR3 has 14 amino acids. This CDR3 is CASASHLVNQPQHF. The DNA of the CDR3 is TGTGCCAGCGCTTCCCACCTAGTCAATCAGCCCCAGCATTTT.

V and J are TRBV6-5 and TRBJ2-5; D is unclear. CDR3 size: 13 residues. The V end was cut by 2 bases, the J end by 1 base, with 5 bases between. Germline V CDR1 and CDR2: MNHEY, SVGAGI. The CDR3 nucleotides are TGTGCCAGCAGTTACGACCCCCAAGAGACCCAGTACTTC. It codes for CASSYDPQETQYF.

The J gene is TRBJ2-1, the V gene TRBV7-2; 9 bases map to TRBD1. With V trimmed by 6 bases and J by 4 bases, 7 bases remained unmatched. Germline CDR1 and CDR2: SGHTA and FQGNSA. The CDR3 extends over 15 amino acids. CDR3 protein: CASSTGTGTYNEQFF. The CDR3 coding sequence is TGTGCCAGCAGTACCGGGACAGGGACTTACAATGAGCAGTTCTTC.

The J gene is TRBJ2-7, the V gene TRBV14; D might be TRBD1 (6 bases). The germline CDR1 and CDR2 sequences are SGHDN and FVKESK. CDR3 length: 15 amino acids. V was trimmed by 3 bases and J by 2 bases, leaving 14 bases between them. CDR3 residues: CASSQWGPAPYEQYF. CDR3 in DNA: TGTGCCAGCAGCCAGTGGGGGCCTGCCCCCTACGAGCAGTACTTC.